Sequencing of this T cell receptor beta chain was carried out in a study of T-cell memory formation after mild COVID-19. This clonotype was picked up a small number of times. TCRdb analysed the 5' RACE reads with MiXCR anew, one entry per CDR3 protein. The sample lists around 200,000 distinct CDR3 sequences, 16% seen once, with around 2% in the top ten. This receptor was taken from an adult woman who had mild COVID-19 (a few samples of this study predate the infection). Cell type and time point are not known. Sequenced sample: PBMCs or a T cell subset sorted from them (not recorded which).

In nucleotides, the CDR3 is TGTGCCAGCAGCCAAGATGGGCAGACCCAGCAGTACTTC. Translating it yields CASSQDGQTQQYF. The V and J genes are TRBV3-1 and TRBJ2-7; D not certain. The germline V gene encodes CDR1 LGHDT and CDR2 YNNKEL (reference sequence). The CDR3 is 13 residues long. The V gene lost 0 bases and the J gene lost 8 bases, with 11 bases spanning the gap.